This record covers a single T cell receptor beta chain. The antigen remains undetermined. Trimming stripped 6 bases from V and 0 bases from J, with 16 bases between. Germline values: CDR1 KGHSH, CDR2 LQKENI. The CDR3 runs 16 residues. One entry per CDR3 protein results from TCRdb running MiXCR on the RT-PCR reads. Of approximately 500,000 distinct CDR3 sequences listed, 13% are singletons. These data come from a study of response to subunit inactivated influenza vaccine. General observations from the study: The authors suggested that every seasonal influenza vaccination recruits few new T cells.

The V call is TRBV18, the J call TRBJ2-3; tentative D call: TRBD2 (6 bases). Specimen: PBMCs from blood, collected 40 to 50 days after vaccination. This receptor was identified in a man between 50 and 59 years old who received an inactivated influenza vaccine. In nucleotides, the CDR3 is TGTGCCAGCTCCCTCGGGACTGGCGGGAGCACAGATACGCAGTATTTT. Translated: CASSLGTGGSTDTQYF. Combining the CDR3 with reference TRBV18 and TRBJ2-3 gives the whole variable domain NAGVMQNPRHLVRRRGQEARLRCSPMKGHSHVYWYRQLPEEGLKFMVYLQKENIIDESGMPKERFSAEFPKEGPSILRIQQVVRGDSAAYFCASSLGTGGSTDTQYFGPGTRLTVL.